The present T cell receptor beta chain was sequenced within a study of identical twins. Trimming took 4 bases from V and 2 from J, leaving 6 bases between them. Germline loops: CDR1 MDHEN, CDR2 SYDVKM. CDR3 size: 12 residues. This clonotype came up many times. TCRdb independently ran MiXCR on the 5' RACE reads; one entry per CDR3 protein. The table lists about 720,000 distinct CDR3 sequences, roughly 8% of them singletons. This same sample was also part of a study on yellow fever vaccine responses in identical twins.

The chain recombines TRBV28 with TRBJ2-7; D remains ambiguous. The sequence came from a woman aged 18-30 years in good health. Sequenced: PBMCs. The CDR3: CASSSYPYEQYF. The CDR3, as DNA: TGTGCCAGCAGTTCATATCCCTACGAGCAGTACTTC.